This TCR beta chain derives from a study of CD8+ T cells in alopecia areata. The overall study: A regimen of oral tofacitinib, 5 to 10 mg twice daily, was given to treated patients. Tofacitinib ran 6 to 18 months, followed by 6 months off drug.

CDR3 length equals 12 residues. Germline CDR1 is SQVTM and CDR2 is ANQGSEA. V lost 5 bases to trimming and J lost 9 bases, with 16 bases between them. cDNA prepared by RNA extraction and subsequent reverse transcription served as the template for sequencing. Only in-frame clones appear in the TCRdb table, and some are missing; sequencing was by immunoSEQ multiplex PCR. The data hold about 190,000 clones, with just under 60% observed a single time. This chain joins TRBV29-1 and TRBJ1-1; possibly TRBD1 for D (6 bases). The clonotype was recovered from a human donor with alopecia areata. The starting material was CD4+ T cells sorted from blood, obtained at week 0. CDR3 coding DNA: TGCAGCGTTCAGCCCGTCGGGGGCCAAGCTTTCTTT. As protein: CSVQPVGGQAFF.